This T cell receptor (beta chain) was recovered during a study of T cells after somatic rescue of genetic block. There are 17 residues in the CDR3. Germline assignment: CDR1 WSHSY and CDR2 SAAADI. Trimming removed 6 bases from V and 1 base from J; junction bases left unmatched: 5. Only in-frame clones appear in the TCRdb table, and some are missing; sequencing was by immunoSEQ multiplex PCR. This table has 80,000 to 90,000 clones, 70% to 90% appearing once. Sequencing was performed on peripheral blood mononuclear cells (PBMCs). This receptor was obtained from a woman aged 18-29 years. The chain employs TRBV10-2 and TRBJ2-1; TRBD2 aligns across 14 bases. CDR3 sequence: CASRGLAGARSYNEQFF. Written as DNA, the CDR3 is TGCGCCAGCAGGGGACTAGCGGGAGCTAGATCCTACAATGAGCAGTTCTTC.